A few counts support the clone carrying this T cell receptor (beta chain). The V and J ends lost 2 bases and 7 bases respectively, with 21 bases between them. Germline V lookup: CDR1 SGHTA, CDR2 FQGNSA. There are 17 residues in the CDR3. Produced via immunoSEQ multiplex PCR; TCRdb's table is partial and in-frame only. The sample contains around 170,000 clones, roughly 93% of which appear only once. The entry originates in a study of T cell responses to AZD1222 COVID-19 vaccine. The V call is TRBV7-2, the J call TRBJ2-1; D is uncertain. This receptor was identified in an adult in good health. The starting material was peripheral blood, obtained on day 0 of AZD1222 vaccination. DNA for the CDR3: TGTGCCAGCAGCTTATACGAGACGGGTACGGTGGGAAATGAGCAGTTCTTC. As protein: CASSLYETGTVGNEQFF. Variable domain in full (rest from reference TRBV7-2 and TRBJ2-1): GAGVSQSPSNKVTEKGKDVELRCDPISGHTALYWYRQSLGQGLEFLIYFQGNSAPDKSGLPSDRFSAERTGGSVSTLTIQRTQQEDSAVYLCASSLYETGTVGNEQFFGPGTRLTVL.